Shown below are 14 T cell receptor beta chains from a single sample sequenced in a study of blood T cell repertoires in COVID-19 (dated by TCRdb to 2020 to 2021). Libraries were constructed by the immunoSEQ multiplex PCR assay. The clones in this table, taken by TCRdb from immuneACCESS, are in-frame only. Not every clone is retained; where verified, under half of the shortfall comes from an unresolved V gene, and the cause of the rest is unknown. This sample holds roughly 300,000 clones; 70% to 90% were observed only once. 4% to 5.5% of the sample rests with the top ten. The sample comprised PBMCs or T cells enriched from blood (not recorded which). Receptors originate from a woman aged 40 to 55 with acute COVID-19.

The chain joins TRBV6-5 to TRBJ1-5, with D possibly matching TRBD1 (6 bases). There are 13 residues in the CDR3. V was clipped by 6 bases and J by 1 base, with 7 bases between them. Looked up from germline, CDR1 is MNHEY and CDR2 is SVGAGI. The CDR3 protein is CASRGHSNQPQHF. CDR3 DNA: TGTGCCAGCAGGGGACACAGCAATCAGCCCCAGCATTTT.

V gene TRBV19 combines with J gene TRBJ1-2, with 7 bases aligning to TRBD1. Per germline, CDR1 LNHDA and CDR2 SQIVND (reference sequence). J gave up 0 bases and V 4 bases, and 8 bases lay outside the gene matches. This CDR3 region has 16 residues. The CDR3 loop is CASSNARDRANYGYTF. The CDR3 region has the DNA TGTGCCAGTAGTAATGCCCGGGACAGAGCTAACTATGGCTACACCTTC.

This clone was seen once. This rearrangement joins TRBV6-1 to TRBJ1-1; TRBD1 aligns across 7 bases. The V gene's germline CDR1 is MNHNS and CDR2 SASEGT. The CDR3 has 15 amino acids. V shed 3 bases, J shed 4 bases, and the junction held 8 bases outside the gene matches. DNA for the CDR3: TGTGCCAGCAGTGACCACAGGGGTGTCGCCACTGAAGCTTTCTTT. This gives the protein CASSDHRGVATEAFF.

This clone has only one observation. This chain joins TRBV9 and TRBJ2-5, with no clear D. Germline V lookup: CDR1 SGDLS, CDR2 YYNGEE. The length of the CDR3 is 13 residues. V was shortened by 3 bases and J by 3 bases, with 9 bases between the two germline ends. CDR3 coding DNA: TGTGCCAGCAGCGGGGCGTTGGAAGAGACCCAGTACTTC. It is translated as CASSGALEETQYF.

This rearrangement joins TRBV7-9 to TRBJ1-1; 8 nucleotides agree with TRBD1. Trimming took 5 bases from V and 2 from J; bases not matched to a gene: 13. The germline gives CDR1 SEHNR, CDR2 FQNEAQ (reference sequence). The CDR3 loop spans 17 amino acids. DNA for the CDR3: TGTGCCAGCAGCGAGGACAGGGAATTTAGTGGTAACACTGAAGCTTTCTTT. Amino acids: CASSEDREFSGNTEAFF.

The chain couples TRBV27 to TRBJ2-3, with TRBD2 matching 8 bases. Germline V lookup: CDR1 MNHEY, CDR2 SMNVEV (reference sequence). There are 18 residues in the CDR3. Unmatched junction bases numbered 15, after V lost 5 bases and J lost 2 bases. CDR3 in DNA: TGTGCCAGCAGTCCAGTAAGGGTCGCGGGAGGACTCACAGATACGCAGTATTTT. Protein sequence: CASSPVRVAGGLTDTQYF.

This chain links TRBV12-5 with TRBJ2-2; 8 nucleotides line up with TRBD1. V was pared by 5 bases and J by 6 bases, with 11 bases of the junction left unmatched. Germline assignment: CDR1 LGHNT and CDR2 FRNRAP. The CDR3 covers 16 residues. Here the CDR3 reads CASGNRQGTHAGELFF. Here the CDR3 DNA reads TGTGCTAGTGGTAACCGACAGGGGACTCACGCCGGGGAGCTGTTTTTT.

J is TRBJ2-1 and V is TRBV28, with 11 positions matching TRBD2. The V gene's germline CDR1 is MDHEN and CDR2 SYDVKM. V lost 7 bases to trimming and J lost 1 base; unmatched junction nucleotides: 3. CDR3 length equals 15 residues. CDR3 sequence: CASTLAGGSYNEQFF. Written as DNA, the CDR3 is TGTGCCAGCACTCTAGCGGGAGGATCCTACAATGAGCAGTTCTTC.

The genes are TRBV7-2 and TRBJ1-1; D might be TRBD1 (6 bases). Trimming took 6 bases from V and 3 from J, leaving 11 bases between them. This CDR3 has 13 amino acids. CDR1 and CDR2 from the germline V gene are SGHTA and FQGNSA. DNA for the CDR3: TGTGCCAGCAGATCAAACAGGGACACTGAAGCTTTCTTT. It specifies CASRSNRDTEAFF. The full variable domain, in which reference TRBV7-2 and TRBJ1-1 provide the parts outside the CDR3, is GAGVSQSPSNKVTEKGKDVELRCDPISGHTALYWYRQSLGQGLEFLIYFQGNSAPDKSGLPSDRFSAERTGGSVSTLTIQRTQQEDSAVYLCASRSNRDTEAFFGQGTRLTVV.

This chain connects TRBV7-3 to TRBJ1-5, with D perhaps matching TRBD1 (6 bases). The V end was cut by 5 bases, the J end by 4 bases, with 12 bases between. This CDR3 has 14 residues. Germline V gene data show CDR1 as SGHTA and CDR2 as FQGTGA. Here the CDR3 DNA reads TGTGCCAGCAGCGAGGAGGGGGGGAATCAGCCCCAGCATTTT. Protein sequence: CASSEEGGNQPQHF.

The gene calls are TRBV7-2 and TRBJ1-1, with TRBD1 matching over 8 bases. This CDR3 region has 16 residues. The junction had 14 bases not matched to a gene; V was cut back by 4 bases and J by 7 bases. Looked up from germline, CDR1 is SGHTA and CDR2 is FQGNSA. CDR3 loop: CASSSHSGTGNYEAFF. CDR3 in DNA: TGTGCCAGCAGCTCTCACTCCGGGACAGGAAACTATGAAGCTTTCTTT.

The chain joins TRBV7-9 to TRBJ2-1; D call uncertain. Germline V CDR1 and CDR2: SEHNR, FQNEAQ (reference sequence). There are 13 residues in the CDR3. Between the trimmed V and J ends, which lost 2 bases and 9 bases, there was a span of 11 bases. Written as DNA, the CDR3 is TGTGCCAGCAGCTTAATCTATTACCCTGAGCAGTTCTTC. It is translated as CASSLIYYPEQFF. The full variable domain, completed using reference TRBV7-9 and TRBJ2-1, is DTGVSQNPRHKITKRGQNVTFRCDPISEHNRLYWYRQTLGQGPEFLTYFQNEAQLEKSRLLSDRFSAERPKGSFSTLEIQRTEQGDSAMYLCASSLIYYPEQFFGPGTRLTVL.

As for this clone: This CDR3 is also generated by other DNA sequences in the sample. The chain combines TRBV7-9 with TRBJ2-5; TRBD1 is a possible D gene (6 bases). Looked up from germline, CDR1 is SEHNR and CDR2 is FQNEAQ (reference sequence). CDR3 length: 13 amino acids. Deletions cut 2 bases from V and 5 bases from J, with 9 bases between. CDR3 loop: CASSLLGAETQYF. The CDR3 bases are TGTGCCAGCAGCTTATTGGGGGCTGAGACCCAGTACTTC.

The table lists this clone with a count of one. The CDR3 nucleotides read TGTGCCAGTACCCCCCAGGAGGGCGGGTCTAAGGGGGAAAAACTGTTTTTT. Protein product: CASTPQEGGSKGEKLFF. The genes are TRBV19 and TRBJ1-4, with TRBD1 as a possible D gene (5 bases). Trimming stripped 7 bases from V and 8 bases from J, with 26 bases between. The germline gives CDR1 LNHDA, CDR2 SQIVND (reference sequence). The CDR3 totals 17 residues.